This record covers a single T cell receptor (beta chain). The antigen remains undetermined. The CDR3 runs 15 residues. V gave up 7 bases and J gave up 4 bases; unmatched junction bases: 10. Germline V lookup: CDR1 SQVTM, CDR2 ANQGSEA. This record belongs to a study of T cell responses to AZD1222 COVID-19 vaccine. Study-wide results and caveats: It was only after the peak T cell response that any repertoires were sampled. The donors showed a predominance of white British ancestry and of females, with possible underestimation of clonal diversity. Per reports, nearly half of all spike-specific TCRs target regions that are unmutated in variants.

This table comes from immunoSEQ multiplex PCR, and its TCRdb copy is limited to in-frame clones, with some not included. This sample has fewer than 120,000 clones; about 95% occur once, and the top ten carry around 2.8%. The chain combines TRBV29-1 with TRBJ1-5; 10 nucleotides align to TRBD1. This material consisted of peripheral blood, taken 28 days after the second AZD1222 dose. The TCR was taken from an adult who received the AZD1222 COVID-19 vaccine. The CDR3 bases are TGCAGCGCAAGACAGGGGGCTAACGGGAATCAGCCCCAGCATTTT. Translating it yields CSARQGANGNQPQHF.